The rows below give T cell receptor beta chains drawn from one sample of a study of vaccination and CD4 T cells after COVID-19. The antigens for these receptors are not known. TCRdb itself ran the PCR reads through MiXCR, one entry per CDR3 protein. The table has 16,000 or so distinct CDR3 sequences, around 52% seen once; the top ten hold more than 3.5%. The sample in question was CD4+ T cells from blood, cultured in vitro, obtained before SARS-CoV-2 vaccination. These receptors originate from a human donor who had recovered from COVID-19. The CDR3 runs from the conserved cysteine through the conserved F or W. The D gene is left open where the match is weak. For some rows the clone size is stated as once, few or many, or as a class when expanded; others skip it.

TRBJ2-7,TRBV20-1,few,.,TGCAGTGCGGGGACGCCGGCCGAGCAGTACTTC,CSAGTPAEQYF
TRBJ2-3,TRBV20-1,.,TRBD2,TGCAGTGCCCTCAGACCAGCGGGAAAGACAGATACGCAGTATTTT,CSALRPAGKTDTQYF
TRBJ2-5,TRBV20-1,few,.,TGCAGTGCTAGAGGATGGACCCAGTACTTC,CSARGWTQYF
TRBJ1-1,TRBV6-1,.,.,TGTGCCAGCAGTGAAGATGGCAACACTGAAGCTTTCTTT,CASSEDGNTEAFF
TRBJ1-2,TRBV30,.,TRBD1,TGTGCCTGGAGTGTACGGCAGACAGGGGGCAATGGCTACACCTTC,CAWSVRQTGGNGYTF
TRBJ1-2,TRBV7-2,few,.,TGTGCCAGCAGCTTAGATGGGGGCGGAGGTAACTATGGCTACACCTTC,CASSLDGGGGNYGYTF
TRBJ1-2,TRBV12-3/TRBV12-4,.,.,TGTGCCAGCAGTCCCCCCGGGGCCCTCTATGGCTACACCTTC,CASSPPGALYGYTF
TRBJ2-7,TRBV11-3,.,TRBD1,TGTGCCAGCAGCTTAGATGGCACAGGGGGGTCAAGCGAGCAGTACTTC,CASSLDGTGGSSEQYF
TRBJ1-5,TRBV5-1,.,.,TGCGCCAGCAGCTTGGTCGGGGGGTCCAATCAGCCCCAGCATTTT,CASSLVGGSNQPQHF
TRBJ1-5,TRBV28,once,.,TGTGCCAGCAGTTTAAGAGAGTGGGGCAATCAGCCCCAGCATTTT,CASSLREWGNQPQHF
TRBJ2-6,TRBV6-5,.,.,TGTGCCAGCAGTTACCGTCGGGGAATCTCTGGGGCCAACGTCCTGACTTTC,CASSYRRGISGANVLTF
TRBJ1-2,TRBV4-1,.,.,TGCGCCAGCAGCCAAGTAGGCTATGGCTACACCTTC,CASSQVGYGYTF
TRBJ2-2,TRBV25-1,.,.,TGTGCCAGCAGTGGCGGAGCGGCGAACACCGGGGAGCTGTTTTTT,CASSGGAANTGELFF
TRBJ1-1,TRBV7-9,.,.,TGCGCCAGCAGCTCGAGCCTTGCTATGAACACTGAAGCTTTCTTT,CASSSSLAMNTEAFF
TRBJ1-2,TRBV29-1,.,.,TGCAGCGCACTGGGAGGCAACTATGGCTACACCTTC,CSALGGNYGYTF
TRBJ1-6,TRBV11-3,.,.,TGTGCCAGCAGCCCCCGCGTGTCCCCAAGGCCACCCCTCCACTTT,CASSPRVSPRPPLHF
TRBJ1-5,TRBV7-8,.,TRBD1,TGTGCCAGCAGCTTAGACCGGACAGGGGGCAATCAGCCCCAGCATTTT,CASSLDRTGGNQPQHF
TRBJ2-5,TRBV14,.,.,TGTGCCAGCAGCCAAGTTCGAAGCGAGACCCAGTACTTC,CASSQVRSETQYF
TRBJ1-1,TRBV27,few,.,TGTGCCAGCAGTTTATCCGCGGACTGGGGCGCTGAAGCTTTCTTT,CASSLSADWGAEAFF
TRBJ2-7,TRBV18,.,.,TGTGCCAGCTCACCACCGGACGGCTACGAGCAGTACTTC,CASSPPDGYEQYF
TRBJ2-5,TRBV7-9,.,.,TGTGCCAGCACTACCGGAGAGACCCAGTACTTC,CASTTGETQYF
TRBJ2-5,TRBV2,.,.,TGTGCCAGCTATCCGGGGGCTCAAGAGACCCAGTACTTC,CASYPGAQETQYF
TRBJ1-4,TRBV20-1,medium-sized,.,TGCAGTGCTAACAGAGGGGCTGGCACTAATGAAAAACTGTTTTTT,CSANRGAGTNEKLFF
TRBJ2-4,TRBV6-2/TRBV6-3,.,TRBD1,TGTGCCAGCAGTATTGGACAGGGGCTAGCCAAAAACATTCAGTACTTC,CASSIGQGLAKNIQYF
TRBJ2-2,TRBV7-2,.,.,TGTGCCAGCAGCTTAGTGAATGTCCAGGGGTTCGGCGGGGAGCTGTTTTTT,CASSLVNVQGFGGELFF
TRBJ2-4,TRBV20-1,.,TRBD1,TGCAGTGCTAGAGGGGCGGACAGGGGGGACATTCAGTACTTC,CSARGADRGDIQYF
TRBJ2-7,TRBV7-2,.,TRBD2,TGTGCCAGCAGCTTCGACGGGACTAGCGGAACCTACGAGCAGTACTTC,CASSFDGTSGTYEQYF
TRBJ1-4,TRBV20-1,.,TRBD1,TGCAGTGCTAGAGGGACAGGGACTAATGAAAAACTGTTTTTT,CSARGTGTNEKLFF
TRBJ1-3,TRBV7-2,.,.,.,CASSFPVAAGNTVYF
TRBJ2-1,TRBV25-1,.,TRBD1,TGTGCCAGCAGTCCATCCGGGACAGGGGGACTTAATGAGCAGTTCTTC,CASSPSGTGGLNEQFF
TRBJ1-1,TRBV6-2/TRBV6-3,.,.,TGTGCCAGCAGACACCAAGATCTCACTGAAGCTTTCTTT,CASRHQDLTEAFF
TRBJ2-7,TRBV6-2/TRBV6-3,.,.,TGTGCCAGCAGTTTTGCGTCGTCCGGGAGCTCCTACGAGCAGTACTTC,CASSFASSGSSYEQYF
TRBJ1-6,TRBV27,.,.,TGTGCCAGCAGTTTATTTGGTGGGGGCCAGGGCTCACCCCTCCACTTT,CASSLFGGGQGSPLHF
TRBJ2-7,TRBV2,.,.,TGTGCCAGCAGGGAGCGGGGACAGCCCCTATCCCCCTACGAGCAGTACTTC,CASRERGQPLSPYEQYF
TRBJ2-1,TRBV7-3,.,.,TGTGCCAGCAGCTTAACCGGGGGGCGGAGCTCCTACAATGAGCAGTTCTTC,CASSLTGGRSSYNEQFF
TRBJ1-1,TRBV21-1,.,.,TGTGCCAGCAGCAAACTGGACAGGGTTGGCCCTGAAGCTTTCTTT,CASSKLDRVGPEAFF
TRBJ1-1,TRBV7-9,.,.,TGTGCCAGCAACCCTAAATACAGGGTGAACACTGAAGCTTTCTTT,CASNPKYRVNTEAFF
TRBJ1-5,TRBV6-2/TRBV6-3,few,.,TGTGCCAGCAGTCTACAGGAGTATAGCAATCAGCCCCAGCATTTT,CASSLQEYSNQPQHF
TRBJ1-3,TRBV10-3,.,.,TGTGCCATCAGCCCCGGACAGCCCTTATCTGGAAACACCATATATTTT,CAISPGQPLSGNTIYF
TRBJ1-2,TRBV6-5,few,.,TGTGCCAGCAGTTACTCGGACGTGGGGTCTGGCTACACCTTC,CASSYSDVGSGYTF
TRBJ1-2,TRBV6-1,few,.,TGTGCCAGCAGTCCCAACAGATTCTGGAGTTCTAACTATGGCTACACCTTC,CASSPNRFWSSNYGYTF
TRBJ1-2,TRBV2,.,TRBD1,TGTGCCAGCAGTGAAGAGGGACAGGCCTCAAACTATGGCTACACCTTC,CASSEEGQASNYGYTF
TRBJ1-5,TRBV27,few,.,TGTGCCAGCAGCGAAAGCAATCAGCCCCAGCATTTT,CASSESNQPQHF
TRBJ2-3,TRBV29-1,.,.,TGCAGCGTTGACGGGGGAACCCGCACAGATACGCAGTATTTT,CSVDGGTRTDTQYF
TRBJ2-1,TRBV20-1,.,TRBD2,TGCAGTGCTAGAGAACCAGCGGGAGGTGACCATGAGCAGTTCTTC,CSAREPAGGDHEQFF